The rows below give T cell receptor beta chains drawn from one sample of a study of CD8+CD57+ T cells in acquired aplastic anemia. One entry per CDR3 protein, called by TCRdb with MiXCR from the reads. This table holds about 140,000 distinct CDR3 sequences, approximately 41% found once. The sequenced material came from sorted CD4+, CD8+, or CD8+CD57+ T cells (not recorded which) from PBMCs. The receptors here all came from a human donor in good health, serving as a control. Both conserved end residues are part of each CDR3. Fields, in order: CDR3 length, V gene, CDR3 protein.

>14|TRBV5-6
CASSAQGFDEKLFF
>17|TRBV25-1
CASSDGPRGSYNSPLHF
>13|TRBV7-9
CASSLRVNQPQHF
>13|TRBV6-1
CASRPGTTNEQFF
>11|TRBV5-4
CASTWGAEAFF
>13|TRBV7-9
CASSFDSRGEQFF
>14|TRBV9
CASSPVTRAYGYTF
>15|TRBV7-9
CASSPPTERRSPLHF
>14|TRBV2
CASRRGGRADTQYF
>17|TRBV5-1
CASSLVAGPRGTGELFF
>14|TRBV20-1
CSARVGGSGNTIYF
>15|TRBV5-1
CASSTRQGRSGGYTF
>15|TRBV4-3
CASSQGIAWGDTQYF
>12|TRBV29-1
CNVGGFSEKLFF
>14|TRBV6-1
CAINPGQDIDEQYF
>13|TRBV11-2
CASSPGQIGGYTF
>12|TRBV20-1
CSARATQETQYF
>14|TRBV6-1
CASSEWGGSYEQYF
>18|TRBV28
CASSNRRGFRVGNTEAFF
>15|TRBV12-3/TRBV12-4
CANRKRDREYEKLFF
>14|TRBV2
CASSEAQGPTEAFF
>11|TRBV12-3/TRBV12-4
CASGFTYGYTF
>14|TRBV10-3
CAISESGAGEKLFF
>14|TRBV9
CASSIATGNTEAFF
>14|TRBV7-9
CASSPLQGPIEAFF
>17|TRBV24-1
CATSDVSGTGRADTQYF
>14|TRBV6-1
CASSEVGRGQPQHF
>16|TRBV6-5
CASSSGSGHRSYEQYF
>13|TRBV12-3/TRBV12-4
CASSRQGFDGYTF
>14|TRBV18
CASSRLVTSYEQYF
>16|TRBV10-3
CATSDPPGQGRNEQFF
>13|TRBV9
CASSVALDGGYTF
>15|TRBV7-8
CASSSSGGLQYGYTF
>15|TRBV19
CASRAGEGRSYEQYF
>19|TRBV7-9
CASSQVSPLAGNSYNEQFF
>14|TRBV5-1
CASSPGGLGDTQYF
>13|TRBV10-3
CATWTSGSYEQYF
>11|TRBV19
CASQAGAEQYF
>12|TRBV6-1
CASSDGGRPQHF
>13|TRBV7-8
CASSKPGANVLTF
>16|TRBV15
CATSRDMAAPNTEAFF
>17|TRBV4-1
CASSPERVWSSGNTIYF
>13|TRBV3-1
CASSQARGYEQYF